Detailed here is one TCR beta chain. The antigen is undetermined. The method was immunoSEQ multiplex PCR; TCRdb's version includes in-frame clones alone and lacks a portion of them. The table has fewer than 100,000 clones, approximately 91% seen once. This specimen comes from a study of cytomegalovirus exposure and HLA in healthy donors. Regarding the study as a whole: Associated with cytomegalovirus, according to the listing, were around 170 TCR beta chains. Researchers reported that a few CMV-associated chains were confirmed in vitro as CMV antigen-specific.

The source is a man aged 25 to 40 in good health and CMV-seronegative. Sample: PBMCs.

This CDR3 is CASSLHPDRSGQYF. The CDR3 coding sequence is TGTGCCAGCAGCTTACATCCGGACAGGAGTGGGCAGTACTTC. The rearrangement links TRBV7-9 to TRBJ2-7; 7 nucleotides line up with TRBD1. After removal of 2 bases from V and 9 bases from J, the junction contained 10 bases not matched to a gene. Germline-derived CDR1 and CDR2 are SEHNR and FQNEAQ (reference sequence). This CDR3 is built from 14 residues.